This TCR beta chain appears in the sequencing data of a study of T cell repertoires in cytomegalovirus infection. At the level of the study: Alongside well-studied HLA-B-restricted CMV epitopes, recently identified HLA-C-restricted CMV epitopes were also used. CMV infection plus the matching HLA type was flagged by public TCR beta signatures. Notes on the study in general: Identification of carriers of CMV plus the relevant HLA was achieved through cumulative public TCR beta family frequency.

This clonotype was picked up a small number of times. The antigen remains undetermined. TCRdb analysed the reads with MiXCR anew, one entry per CDR3 protein. The sample includes some 920,000 distinct CDR3 sequences, roughly 31% of them seen just once. This CDR3 contains 12 residues. V lost 6 bases and J 6 bases, leaving 10 bases between the germline ends. The sequenced sample was cultured CD8+ T cells from PBMCs, obtained from culture after CMV antigen stimulation. The receptor was derived from a human donor in good health (CMV status not recorded). Some clones in this sample may be carry-over from other donors' samples. The rearrangement uses TRBV12-3 or TRBV12-4 and TRBJ2-3; D gene ambiguous. CDR3 nucleotide sequence: TGTGCCAGCAGCCCGATCCCGGATACGCAGTATTTT. Its translation is CASSPIPDTQYF.